The source of this T cell receptor (beta chain) is a study of cytomegalovirus exposure and HLA in healthy donors. Trimming cost V 2 bases and J 3 bases, with 13 bases left between them. The CDR3 spans 16 residues. CDR1 is SEHNR and CDR2 is FQNEAQ in the germline V gene (reference sequence). Primers: 60 Vbeta forward and 13 Jbeta reverse. Only in-frame clones appear in the TCRdb table, and some are missing; sequencing was by immunoSEQ multiplex PCR. The sample lists 150,000 to 200,000 clones, roughly 84% occurring once. The receptor comes from a man aged 25 to 45 in good health and CMV-seronegative. Input material: PBMCs. The rearrangement links TRBV7-9 to TRBJ2-2, with D maybe TRBD2 (6 bases). CDR3 sequence (DNA): TGTGCCAGCAGCTTAAGGGCGGGATGGGACACCGGGGAGCTGTTTTTT. Amino acid sequence: CASSLRAGWDTGELFF.